Listed below are T cell receptor beta chains from one sample, sequenced in a study of Ad26.COV2.S vaccination and SARS-CoV-2 variants. Assay: immunoSEQ multiplex PCR; the TCRdb copy retains only in-frame clones and omits some. This sample has about 400,000 clones, with roughly 80% found just once. Sequenced here: peripheral blood, sampled in a trial of Ad26.COV2.S vaccine versus placebo. The receptors derive from a person aged 18-60 years who received the Ad26.COV2.S COVID-19 vaccine or a placebo. Both conserved end residues are part of each CDR3. The D gene is left open where the match is weak. Size is omitted from some rows. Given values are once, few, many or a class for expanded clones.

- | TRBJ1-4 | - | TRBV10-3 | 15 | CAIRNTENLNEKLFF | TGTGCCATCAGGAACACCGAGAATCTAAATGAAAAACTGTTTTTT
- | TRBJ2-3 | - | TRBV7-8 | 13 | CASSYLGTDTQYF | TGTGCCAGCAGCTATCTTGGCACAGATACGCAGTATTTT
- | TRBJ1-4 | - | TRBV5-4 | 14 | CASSSGGGEEKLFF | TGTGCCAGCAGCTCGGGGGGGGGCGAGGAAAAACTGTTTTTT
- | TRBJ2-7 | - | TRBV21-1 | 17 | CASSNLNDGPAWGEQYF | TGTGCCAGCAGCAACCTGAACGACGGGCCAGCGTGGGGGGAGCAGTACTTC
- | TRBJ1-1 | TRBD1 | TRBV29-1 | 13 | CSASSTGVTEAFF | TGCAGCGCCTCCTCGACAGGGGTGACTGAAGCTTTCTTT
- | TRBJ2-1 | TRBD1 | TRBV19 | 14 | CASKGQGAHNEQFF | TGTGCCAGTAAGGGACAGGGGGCCCACAATGAGCAGTTCTTC
- | TRBJ2-1 | - | TRBV5-4 | 13 | CASSPLVGNEQFF | TGTGCCAGCAGCCCGTTGGTCGGGAATGAGCAGTTCTTC
- | TRBJ2-3 | TRBD2 | TRBV5-6 | 12 | CASSGGSAAQYF | TGTGCCAGCAGCGGCGGGAGCGCAGCGCAGTATTTT
- | TRBJ2-3 | - | TRBV5-1 | 12 | CASSLKADTQYF | TGCGCCAGCAGCTTGAAAGCAGATACGCAGTATTTT
once | TRBJ2-5 | - | TRBV3-1/TRBV3-2 | 14 | CASSQRGRQETQYF | TGTGCCAGCAGCCAACGGGGCCGCCAAGAGACCCAGTACTTC
- | TRBJ1-6 | TRBD1 | TRBV9 | 14 | CASSVETGNSPLHF | TGTGCCAGCAGCGTAGAGACAGGGAATTCACCCCTCCACTTT
few | TRBJ2-7 | TRBD1 | TRBV7-9 | 13 | CASTDTGAYEQYF | TGTGCCAGCACCGATACAGGGGCCTACGAGCAGTACTTC
few | TRBJ2-5 | - | TRBV6-2/TRBV6-3 | 14 | CASSWIGKQETQYF | TGTGCCAGCAGTTGGATAGGGAAGCAAGAGACCCAGTACTTC
- | TRBJ1-1 | - | TRBV6-2/TRBV6-3 | 16 | CASSYPPEGQNTEAFF | TGTGCCAGCAGTTATCCCCCTGAGGGGCAGAACACTGAAGCTTTCTTT
- | TRBJ1-2 | TRBD1 | TRBV18 | 13 | CASSPRGLYGYTF | TGTGCCAGCTCTCCCAGGGGGCTCTATGGCTACACCTTC
- | TRBJ1-2 | - | TRBV5-4 | 14 | CASSSAPGAGGYTF | TGTGCCAGCAGCTCTGCCCCCGGGGCCGGTGGCTACACCTTC
- | TRBJ2-2 | TRBD2 | TRBV7-6 | 19 | CASSLGMSGGRLNTGELFF | TGTGCCAGCAGCTTGGGGATGAGCGGGGGGCGCCTGAACACCGGGGAGCTGTTTTTT
- | TRBJ1-4 | - | TRBV6-5 | 13 | CARAGGNWEKLFF | TGTGCCCGTGCGGGGGGAAATTGGGAAAAACTGTTTTTT
- | TRBJ1-2 | - | TRBV27 | 13 | CASSPSGGYGYTF | TGTGCCAGCAGTCCCTCGGGAGGCTATGGCTACACCTTC
few | TRBJ2-1 | TRBD2 | TRBV5-1 | 16 | CASSLAGRESYNEQFF | TGCGCCAGCAGCTTGGCCGGGCGGGAGAGCTACAATGAGCAGTTCTTC
- | TRBJ1-2 | - | TRBV27 | 13 | CASSLTGHYGYTF | TGTGCCAGCAGTTTAACAGGACACTATGGCTACACCTTC
once | TRBJ2-3 | - | TRBV11-3 | 15 | CASSLDGASTDTQYF | TGTGCCAGCAGCTTAGACGGAGCGTCCACAGATACGCAGTATTTT
- | TRBJ2-1 | TRBD2 | TRBV5-5 | 17 | CASSPIAGGFSYNEQFF | TGTGCCAGCAGCCCAATAGCGGGGGGCTTTTCCTACAATGAGCAGTTCTTC
- | TRBJ1-1 | - | TRBV5-5 | 15 | CASSLGRWGNTEAFF | TGTGCCAGCAGCTTGGGACGGTGGGGGAACACTGAAGCTTTCTTT
- | TRBJ2-7 | - | TRBV5-1 | 13 | CASSLGQADEQYF | TGCGCCAGCAGCTTGGGGCAGGCTGACGAGCAGTACTTC
few | TRBJ2-3 | - | TRBV10-1 | 15 | CASSREGRSTDTQYF | TGCGCCAGCAGTCGAGAGGGTAGGAGTACAGATACGCAGTATTTT
- | TRBJ1-6 | TRBD1 | TRBV5-5 | 16 | CASRSGTGGWNSPLHF | TGTGCCAGCAGATCCGGGACAGGGGGCTGGAATTCACCCCTCCACTTT
- | TRBJ1-5 | TRBD1 | TRBV19 | 14 | CASTRQGFNQPQHF | TGTGCCAGTACCCGACAGGGGTTCAATCAGCCCCAGCATTTT
- | TRBJ2-7 | TRBD2 | TRBV5-1 | 15 | CASSLGLAEGYEQYF | TGCGCCAGCAGCTTGGGACTAGCGGAGGGCTACGAGCAGTACTTC
- | TRBJ1-1 | - | TRBV30 | 14 | CAYGQSGGDTEAFF | TGTGCCTACGGACAGTCTGGTGGTGACACTGAAGCTTTCTTT
- | TRBJ2-3 | - | TRBV2 | 15 | CASSDGGARTDTQYF | TGTGCCAGCAGTGATGGAGGGGCACGCACAGATACGCAGTATTTT
- | TRBJ2-7 | - | TRBV5-4 | 12 | CASRRDSYEQYF | TGTGCCAGCAGGCGGGACTCCTACGAGCAGTACTTC